Below are 13 T cell receptor beta chains sequenced from a single sample in a study of blood T cells in healthy people across ages. Together with a sample-barcoded 5' primer, a J-beta primer mix was included in a second PCR lasting roughly 6 to 12 cycles. TCRdb used MiXCR to reprocess the 5' RACE reads, holding one entry per CDR3 protein. In the table there are roughly 1,500,000 distinct CDR3 sequences, roughly 40% of which are singletons. The sequencing input was blood. Receptors originate from a woman younger than 35 in good health.

Turning to this clonotype: The junction does not match germline at one end; this may be a read error. The rearrangement links TRBV3-1 to TRBJ1-1, with 8 bases aligning to TRBD1. CDR1 is LGHDT and CDR2 is YNNKEL in the germline V gene (reference sequence). CDR3 length: 14 amino acids. CDR3 in DNA: TGCGCCAGCAGCCAGGGACAGGCGAACACTGAAGCTTTCTTT. Amino acid sequence: CASSQGQANTEAFF.

V and J are TRBV12-3 or TRBV12-4 and TRBJ2-7; D is ambiguous. Between the trimmed V and J ends, which lost 3 bases and 5 bases, there was a span of 8 bases. The CDR3 contains 12 residues. CDR3 in DNA: TGTGCCAGCAGTTTGGCTGCGCACGAGCAGTACTTC. This sequence encodes CASSLAAHEQYF.

Only a few counts were recorded for this clonotype. The rearrangement links TRBV28 to TRBJ2-7; D is ambiguous. The CDR3 sequence is 15 residues long. CDR1 MDHEN and CDR2 SYDVKM come from the germline V gene. The ends were cut back, 11 bases at V and 4 bases at J, with 24 bases in the middle. CDR3 nucleotide sequence: TGTGCCGTAGCCAGACTCTCCCTCCTTTTTTACGAGCAGTACTTC. Translation gives CAVARLSLLFYEQYF.

The chain uses TRBV5-1 and TRBJ2-3; D may be TRBD1 or TRBD2 (6 bases each). In germline, CDR1 is SGHRS, CDR2 YFSETQ. The ends were cut back, 0 bases at V and 5 bases at J, with 16 bases in the middle. CDR3 length: 16 residues. CDR3 in amino acids: CASSLDVGGGVDTQYF. Here the CDR3 DNA reads TGCGCCAGCAGCTTGGACGTCGGGGGCGGCGTAGATACGCAGTATTTT.

The rearrangement joins TRBV7-8 to TRBJ2-5, with D perhaps matching TRBD2 (6 bases). The V gene lost 1 base and the J gene lost 6 bases, with 12 bases spanning the gap. The CDR3 spans 14 residues. Germline CDR1 and CDR2: SGHVS and FQNEAQ. CDR3 amino acids: CASSLGRGTQTQYF. CDR3 in DNA: TGTGCCAGCAGCTTAGGGCGCGGGACTCAGACCCAGTACTTC.

Here the CDR3 DNA reads TGTGCCAGCAGTGAACCGCAAGGACAGTCTCTCTATAATTCACCCCTCCACTTT. It translates to CASSEPQGQSLYNSPLHF. The rearrangement links TRBV6-1 to TRBJ1-6, with a possible D match to TRBD1 (6 bases). V lost 2 bases, J lost 3 bases, and 17 bases lay in between. CDR3 size: 18 residues. Per the germline V gene, CDR1 is MNHNS and CDR2 is SASEGT.

This clonotype was counted at least ten times. The chain couples TRBV15 to TRBJ2-3; D is possibly TRBD1 (6 bases). The germline CDR1 and CDR2 sequences are LNHNV and YYDKDF (reference sequence). The length of the CDR3 is 19 residues. V was pared by 0 bases and J by 4 bases, with 23 bases between. The CDR3 sequence is CATSRDKGLDGKGADTQYF. The CDR3 DNA sequence: TGTGCCACCAGCAGAGATAAGGGTCTCGACGGGAAGGGGGCAGATACGCAGTATTTT.

The gene calls are TRBV29-1 and TRBJ1-1, with 8 bases aligning to TRBD1. The CDR3 is made up of 13 amino acids. The trim removed 3 bases at V and 4 bases at J, leaving 4 bases unmatched. Germline V lookup: CDR1 SQVTM, CDR2 ANQGSEA. CDR3 coding DNA: TGCAGCGTTGAGAGACAGGGGCCCACTGAAGCTTTCTTT. Translated, it gives CSVERQGPTEAFF. The full variable domain, in which reference TRBV29-1 and TRBJ1-1 provide the parts outside the CDR3, is SAVISQKPSRDICQRGTSLTIQCQVDSQVTMMFWYRQQPGQSLTLIATANQGSEATYESGFVIDKFPISRPNLTFSTLTVSNMSPEDSSIYLCSVERQGPTEAFFGQGTRLTVV.

The V gene is TRBV6-2 or TRBV6-3, the J gene TRBJ2-5, with D possibly being TRBD1 (5 bases). CDR3 length equals 16 residues. Trimming removed 6 bases at V and 0 bases at J, with 17 bases between. CDR1 MNHEY and CDR2 SVGEGT come from the germline V gene. DNA for the CDR3: TGTGCCAGCAGAAACGGGCGGACATCGTACCAAGAGACCCAGTACTTC. This encodes CASRNGRTSYQETQYF.

The chain carries TRBV28 and TRBJ2-5; TRBD2 matches at 8 bases. Germline V gene sequence: CDR1 MDHEN, CDR2 SYDVKM. CDR3 length equals 15 residues. Trimming at V came to 7 bases and at J to 4 bases, leaving 11 bases not matched to a gene. The CDR3, as DNA: TGTGCCAGCACGGCGGGGGGCGCGATATCAGAGACCCAGTACTTC. Its protein is CASTAGGAISETQYF. Combining the CDR3 with reference TRBV28 and TRBJ2-5 gives the whole variable domain DVKVTQSSRYLVKRTGEKVFLECVQDMDHENMFWYRQDPGLGLRLIYFSYDVKMKEKGDIPEGYSVSREKKERFSLILESASTNQTSMYLCASTAGGAISETQYFGPGTRLLVL.

This clonotype was seen more than once but under ten times. The rearrangement joins TRBV20-1 to TRBJ2-1; 9 bases map to TRBD2. The CDR3 has 14 amino acids. The V segment lost 4 bases and the J segment 5 bases; nucleotides outside the gene matches: 6. Germline V gene sequence: CDR1 DFQATT, CDR2 SNEGSKA (reference sequence). Here the CDR3 reads CSAKAGGSNNEQFF. CDR3 sequence (DNA): TGCAGTGCTAAAGCGGGAGGATCGAACAATGAGCAGTTCTTC.

The chain combines TRBV3-1 with TRBJ1-1; D is unresolved. The CDR3 spans 14 residues. Germline CDR1 reads LGHDT; CDR2 reads YNNKEL (reference sequence). Trimming removed 0 bases from V and 1 base from J, with 6 bases in between. The CDR3: CASSQESGNTEAFF. The CDR3 bases are TGTGCCAGCAGCCAAGAGTCAGGGAACACTGAAGCTTTCTTT.

Concerning this clonotype: A much more abundant neighbour one base away suggests this may be a read error. The V call is TRBV12-3 or TRBV12-4, the J call TRBJ2-1; 8 bases are shared with TRBD2. The DNA end favors TRBJ2-7, so the J call may be wrong. The CDR3 covers 16 residues. The DNA for the CDR3 is TGTGCCAGCAGCCCAGTCGTGGCGGGGGGTTACAATGAGCAGTACTTC. This codes for CASSPVVAGGYNEQYF.